These 21 T cell receptor beta chains share one sample of origin, sequenced in a study of CD8+CD57+ T cells in acquired aplastic anemia. Researchers used genomic DNA as the template to profile TCR beta VDJ and CDR3. TCRdb passed the reads through MiXCR, listing each CDR3 protein once. Of around 170,000 distinct CDR3 sequences listed, 46% are singletons. The sequenced sample consisted of sorted CD4+, CD8+, or CD8+CD57+ T cells (not recorded which) from PBMCs. These receptors originate from a human donor in good health.

This clonotype appeared many times. This rearrangement joins TRBV10-3 to TRBJ1-2; tentative D call: TRBD1 (6 bases). V lost 2 bases and J lost 7, with 23 bases in between. Germline V CDR1 and CDR2: ENHRY, SYGVKD. The CDR3 extends over 17 amino acids. DNA for the CDR3: TGTGCCATCAGTGAGGCGGGTGCAGGGGCCAGTACCCTTGGCTACACCTTC. Its translation is CAISEAGAGASTLGYTF.

This clonotype was picked up a small number of times. The chain uses TRBV20-1 and TRBJ2-1; 8 bases align to TRBD2. After removal of 1 base from V and 7 bases from J, the junction contained 9 bases not matched to a gene. CDR3 length: 15 amino acids. Germline values: CDR1 DFQATT, CDR2 SNEGSKA (reference sequence). Here the CDR3 DNA reads TGCAGTGCTAGAGTAACTAGCGGAAGACAAAATGAGCAGTTCTTC. It encodes CSARVTSGRQNEQFF.

This clonotype was observed many times. This chain uses TRBV20-1 with TRBJ1-1; D ambiguous. CDR1 is DFQATT and CDR2 is SNEGSKA in the germline V gene (reference sequence). The V end lost 6 bases, the J end lost 11 bases, and 19 bases lay between the germline ends. There are 12 residues in the CDR3. The CDR3 is CSATLREVGAFF. The CDR3 bases are TGCAGTGCCACCCTTCGGGAGGTTGGCGCTTTCTTT.

The CDR3: CASGRKLTGQSSTDTQYF. The CDR3 DNA follows: TGTGCCAGCGGCCGGAAACTGACAGGCCAATCTAGCACAGATACGCAGTATTTT. The V call is TRBV11-2, the J call TRBJ2-3; possibly TRBD1 for D (6 bases). Trimming cost V 8 bases and J 0 bases, with 24 bases left between them. This CDR3 is 18 amino acids long. Germline CDR1 and CDR2: SGHAT and FQNNGV.

About this clonotype: This may be a read error: a much more frequent sequence differs by one nucleotide. No conserved phenylalanine or tryptophan is present at the end of the CDR3, so a read error is the likely explanation. The rearrangement links TRBV10-2 to TRBJ2-1, with 10 nucleotides matching TRBD2. CDR1 WSHSY and CDR2 SAAADI come from the germline V gene. V shed 7 bases, J shed 5 bases, and the junction held 5 bases outside the gene matches. The CDR3 totals 14 residues. DNA for the CDR3: TGCGCCAGCACCCCTAGCGGGAGAAACAATGAGCAGTTCCTC. The encoded protein is CASTPSGRNNEQFL.

The J gene is TRBJ1-1, the V gene TRBV15, with D possibly being TRBD1 (5 bases). The CDR3 contains 15 residues. Germline V lookup: CDR1 LNHNV, CDR2 YYDKDF (reference sequence). Trimming took 0 bases from V and 1 from J, leaving 9 bases between them. The CDR3 DNA sequence: TGTGCCACCAGCAGAGACAGGGTACCGAACACTGAAGCTTTCTTT. It codes for CATSRDRVPNTEAFF.

V gene TRBV19 combines with J gene TRBJ2-5; 9 bases agree with TRBD2. The V gene end was trimmed by 3 bases and the J gene end by 4 bases; junction bases not matched to a gene: 6. Germline V gives CDR1 LNHDA, CDR2 SQIVND (reference sequence). The CDR3 spans 15 residues. The CDR3 DNA reads TGTGCCAGTAGTATCGTAGCGGGAGTTCGAGAGACCCAGTACTTC. Translation: CASSIVAGVRETQYF.

The chain carries TRBV14 and TRBJ2-7; D unclear. CDR3 length equals 14 residues. CDR1 is SGHDN, CDR2 FVKESK, per germline. V lost 0 bases and J lost 6, with 12 bases in between. CDR3 sequence: CASSQDVGSLEQYF. The CDR3 region has the DNA TGTGCCAGCAGCCAAGACGTTGGCTCTCTCGAGCAGTACTTC. Full variable domain (outside the CDR3, taken from reference TRBV14 and TRBJ2-7): EAGVTQFPSHSVIEKGQTVTLRCDPISGHDNLYWYRRVMGKEIKFLLHFVKESKQDESGMPNNRFLAERTGGTYSTLKVQPAELEDSGVYFCASSQDVGSLEQYFGPGTRLTVT.

This clonotype occurred many times. This chain joins TRBV11-2 and TRBJ2-7, with D perhaps assigned TRBD1 or TRBD2 (7 bases each). This CDR3 has 15 residues. V gave up 5 bases and J gave up 4 bases, with 18 bases separating them. CDR1 is SGHAT, CDR2 FQNNGV, per germline. CDR3 DNA: TGTGCCAGCAGCCCGGGCGGGGGACAGCAATACGAGCAGTACTTC. Translated: CASSPGGGQQYEQYF. Looking up the rest from reference TRBV11-2 and TRBJ2-7 gives the full variable domain: EAGVAQSPRYKIIEKRQSVAFWCNPISGHATLYWYQQILGQGPKLLIQFQNNGVVDDSQLPKDRFSAERLKGVDSTLKIQPAKLEDSAVYLCASSPGGGQQYEQYFGPGTRLTVT.

This clonotype was found a few times. The rearrangement links TRBV7-3 to TRBJ1-6; D ambiguous. The germline V gene has CDR1 SGHTA and CDR2 FQGTGA. The CDR3 spans 13 residues. V was trimmed by 5 bases and J by 6 bases, leaving 8 bases between them. In DNA, the CDR3 is TGTGCCAGCAGCCCAAACGCTAATTCACCCCTCCACTTT. The encoded protein is CASSPNANSPLHF. The whole variable domain, filled in from reference TRBV7-3 and TRBJ1-6, reads GAGVSQTPSNKVTEKGKYVELRCDPISGHTALYWYRQSLGQGPEFLIYFQGTGAADDSGLPNDRFFAVRPEGSVSTLKIQRTERGDSAVYLCASSPNANSPLHFGNGTRLTVT.

This clonotype has ten or more counts. The J gene is TRBJ1-1, the V gene TRBV20-1; D is ambiguous. CDR1 and CDR2 (germline): DFQATT, SNEGSKA (reference sequence). V lost 2 bases and J 0 bases, leaving 7 bases between the germline ends. This CDR3 spans 13 amino acids. The CDR3 nucleotides read TGCAGTGCTAGACACCCGGTGAACACTGAAGCTTTCTTT. Protein: CSARHPVNTEAFF.

The V call is TRBV7-8, the J call TRBJ1-6; 11 nucleotides align to TRBD1. The CDR3 consists of 16 residues. The V gene's germline CDR1 is SGHVS and CDR2 FQNEAQ. Trimming removed 2 bases from V and 6 bases from J; junction bases left unmatched: 3. The CDR3 loop is CASSLSGTGGNSPLHF. DNA of the CDR3: TGTGCCAGCAGCTTATCCGGGACAGGGGGTAATTCACCCCTCCACTTT.

This chain joins TRBV9 and TRBJ1-1; no definite D call. Germline CDR1 SGDLS, CDR2 YYNGEE. The CDR3 has 13 amino acids. V was cut by 0 bases and J by 0 bases, with 3 bases left in between. In DNA, the CDR3 is TGTGCCAGCAGCGTAGAAATGAACACTGAAGCTTTCTTT. It encodes CASSVEMNTEAFF.

This clonotype was picked up many times. The chain links TRBV7-2 to TRBJ2-1; perhaps D is TRBD1 or TRBD2 (6 bases each). Germline loops: CDR1 SGHTA, CDR2 FQGNSA. This CDR3 has 16 amino acids. Trimming left V 5 bases short and J 0 bases short, with 14 bases between. CDR3 sequence: CASSPQGGTSYNEQFF. The CDR3, as DNA: TGTGCCAGCAGCCCACAGGGCGGGACCTCCTACAATGAGCAGTTCTTC. Full variable domain (remainder filled in from reference TRBV7-2 and TRBJ2-1): GAGVSQSPSNKVTEKGKDVELRCDPISGHTALYWYRQSLGQGLEFLIYFQGNSAPDKSGLPSDRFSAERTGGSVSTLTIQRTQQEDSAVYLCASSPQGGTSYNEQFFGPGTRLTVL.

As regards this clonotype: At one boundary the junction diverges from the germline segment, which might be a read error. The chain uses TRBV7-7 and TRBJ2-7, with a tentative D call TRBD1 (7 bases). The germline CDR1 and CDR2 sequences are SSHAT and FNYEAQ (reference sequence). The CDR3 has 13 amino acids. The CDR3 coding sequence is TGTGCTAGCAGCCCAGGCAGGGGGGACGAGCAGTACTTC. Amino acid sequence: CASSPGRGDEQYF.

This rearrangement joins TRBV24-1 to TRBJ1-5; the match to TRBD1 covers 7 bases. The CDR3 consists of 16 residues. Germline CDR1 is KGHDR and CDR2 is SFDVKD. The trim removed 5 bases at V and 2 bases at J, leaving 8 bases unmatched. This chain's CDR3 is CATSGATGDGNQPQHF. DNA for the CDR3: TGTGCCACCAGTGGAGCCACAGGGGATGGCAATCAGCCCCAGCATTTT.

The chain combines TRBV20-1 with TRBJ1-1, with D hard to call. The V gene's germline CDR1 is DFQATT and CDR2 SNEGSKA (reference sequence). CDR3 length: 13 residues. Trimming removed 7 bases at V and 2 bases at J, with 14 bases between. As DNA, the CDR3 is TGCAGTGTAGGGCTGGCTTTTAACACTGAAGCTTTCTTT. Its protein is CSVGLAFNTEAFF.

The V and J genes are TRBV24-1 and TRBJ2-2; D is perhaps TRBD1 (6 bases). There are 15 residues in the CDR3. The ends were cut back, 8 bases at V and 1 base at J, with 13 bases in the middle. The germline gives CDR1 KGHDR, CDR2 SFDVKD. The CDR3 DNA reads as TGTGCCACCACCAGCACGGGACAGAACACCGGGGAGCTGTTTTTT. Amino acids: CATTSTGQNTGELFF.

The genes are TRBV3-1 and TRBJ2-1; no reliable D call. The length of the CDR3 is 16 residues. Germline assignment: CDR1 LGHDT and CDR2 YNNKEL (reference sequence). Between the trimmed V and J ends, which lost 0 bases and 0 bases, there was a span of 9 bases. DNA for the CDR3: TGTGCCAGCAGCCAAGATCGCTGGAGCTCCTACAATGAGCAGTTCTTC. It specifies CASSQDRWSSYNEQFF.

This clonotype was found a few times. The V gene is TRBV10-3, the J gene TRBJ2-7; TRBD2 matches 10 bases. Germline V lookup: CDR1 ENHRY, CDR2 SYGVKD. The CDR3 extends over 13 amino acids. With 7 bases clipped from V and 0 bases from J, the junction kept 0 bases outside the gene matches. In DNA form, the CDR3 reads TGTGCCATCACTAGCGGGAGCTCCTACGAGCAGTACTTC. Residues: CAITSGSSYEQYF.

This clonotype was seen many times. The chain recombines TRBV11-2 with TRBJ2-2; TRBD2 matches at 8 bases. CDR1 and CDR2 from the germline V gene are SGHAT and FQNNGV. J gave up 14 bases and V 5 bases, and 13 bases lay outside the gene matches. The CDR3 length is 14 residues. As DNA, the CDR3 is TGTGCCAGCAGCATCCGACCCCAGCGGGGGACCCTGTTTTTT. It codes for CASSIRPQRGTLFF.